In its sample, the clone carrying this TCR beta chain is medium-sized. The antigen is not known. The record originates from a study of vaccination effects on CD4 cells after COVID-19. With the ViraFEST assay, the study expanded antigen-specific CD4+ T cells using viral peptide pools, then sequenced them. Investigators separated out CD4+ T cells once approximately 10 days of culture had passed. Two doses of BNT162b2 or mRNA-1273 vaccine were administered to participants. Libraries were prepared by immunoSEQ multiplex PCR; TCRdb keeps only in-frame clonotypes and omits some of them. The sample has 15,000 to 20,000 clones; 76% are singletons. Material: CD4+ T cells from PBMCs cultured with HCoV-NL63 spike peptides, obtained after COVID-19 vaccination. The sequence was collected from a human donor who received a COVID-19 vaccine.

The CDR3 DNA reads TGTGCCAGCTCATCACAGGGGGCGAGCTACACCTTC. It translates to CASSSQGASYTF. The rearrangement links TRBV18 to TRBJ1-2, with 9 bases that match TRBD1. CDR1 is KGHSH and CDR2 is LQKENI in the germline V gene. With V trimmed by 5 bases and J by 9 bases, 4 bases remained unmatched. CDR3 length equals 12 residues.